A selection of T cell receptor beta chains follows, all from one sample in a study of T cell responses to AZD1222 COVID-19 vaccine. Only in-frame clones appear in the TCRdb table, and some are missing; sequencing was by immunoSEQ multiplex PCR. The profile shows 100,000 to 150,000 clones, 65% to 90% of them singletons. The specimen comprised peripheral blood, sampled 28 days after the second dose of the MenACWY control vaccine. The receptors here all came from an adult who received the MenACWY meningococcal vaccine as a control. The CDR3 runs from the conserved cysteine through the conserved F or W. D genes are given only for firm matches. Not all rows give a size; the values are once, few, many and, for expanded clones, a class.

j_call,d_call,clone_size,v_call,cdr3_aa,cdr3_nt
TRBJ2-3,.,few,TRBV7-2,CASSLGWTPLVLGTQYF,TGTGCCAGCAGCTTAGGATGGACCCCTCTTGTTTTAGGTACGCAGTATTTT
TRBJ1-2,.,.,TRBV6-5,CASSYSTGGYTF,TGTGCCAGCAGTTACTCGACGGGTGGCTACACCTTC
TRBJ1-2,.,.,TRBV5-1,CASSLAPESGGYGYTF,TGCGCCAGCAGCTTGGCGCCCGAGAGTGGAGGATATGGCTACACCTTC
TRBJ2-5,.,.,TRBV6-1,CASSELKGSTQETQYF,TGTGCCAGCAGTGAACTGAAGGGATCCACCCAAGAGACCCAGTACTTC
TRBJ1-2,TRBD1,.,TRBV5-1,CASSAQGTGNGYTF,TGCGCCAGCAGCGCGCAGGGGACAGGAAACGGCTACACCTTC
TRBJ1-1,TRBD1,.,TRBV4-1,CASSQEVTGSARAEAFF,TGCGCCAGCAGCCAAGAAGTGACAGGGTCGGCGAGGGCTGAAGCTTTCTTT
TRBJ1-1,.,.,TRBV11-1,CASSPRKGGIPEAFF,TGTGCCAGCAGCCCCCGAAAAGGGGGGATCCCTGAAGCTTTCTTT
TRBJ2-5,.,.,TRBV27,CASSLQGNIQYF,TGTGCCAGCAGTTTACAGGGGAATATCCAGTACTTC
TRBJ2-2,TRBD1,.,TRBV5-8,CASSSRQGWTGELFF,TGTGCCAGCAGCTCTCGACAGGGCTGGACCGGGGAGCTGTTTTTT
TRBJ2-5,.,.,TRBV5-1,CASSSEPEETQYF,TGCGCCAGCAGCTCCGAACCGGAAGAGACCCAGTACTTC
TRBJ1-1,.,.,TRBV28,CASLLTGVYTEAFF,TGTGCCAGCCTACTCACGGGGGTCTACACTGAAGCTTTCTTT
TRBJ1-2,.,.,TRBV7-9,CASSPQSYGYTF,TGTGCCAGCAGCCCTCAGAGCTATGGCTACACCTTC
TRBJ1-5,.,.,TRBV10-3,CAISDSVRNQPQHF,TGTGCCATCAGTGACAGTGTTCGCAATCAGCCCCAGCATTTT
TRBJ2-1,.,.,TRBV25-1,CASSGPWTYNEQFF,TGTGCCAGCAGTGGGCCGTGGACCTACAATGAGCAGTTCTTC
TRBJ2-6,TRBD1,.,TRBV19,CASSIASRGSGANVLTF,TGTGCCAGTAGTATAGCTTCCAGGGGGTCTGGGGCCAACGTCCTGACTTTC
TRBJ1-1,TRBD1,.,TRBV13,CASSSGGGTEAFF,TGTGCCAGCAGCTCAGGGGGCGGCACTGAAGCTTTCTTT
TRBJ2-1,.,.,TRBV7-2,CASSLMAGSNEQFF,TGTGCCAGCAGCTTAATGGCAGGGTCCAATGAGCAGTTCTTC
TRBJ2-2,.,.,TRBV28,CASSTGHPTGELFF,TGTGCCAGCAGTACGGGACACCCCACCGGGGAGCTGTTTTTT
TRBJ1-2,.,.,TRBV7-2,CASSLEVQGGYTF,TGTGCCAGCAGCCTTGAGGTCCAGGGGGGCTACACCTTC
TRBJ2-2,.,.,TRBV6-6,CASQTGQNTGELFF,TGTGCCAGCCAGACAGGCCAAAATACCGGGGAGCTGTTTTTT
TRBJ2-2,.,.,TRBV30,CAWRDSGELFF,TGTGCCTGGAGGGACTCCGGGGAGCTGTTTTTT
TRBJ2-4,.,medium-sized,TRBV3-1/TRBV3-2,CASSQARNPENIQYF,TGTGCCAGCAGCCAAGCTCGAAACCCGGAAAACATTCAGTACTTC
TRBJ1-1,.,few,TRBV6-5,CASSTRGQRDTEAFF,TGTGCCAGCTCGACTCGGGGGCAAAGGGACACTGAAGCTTTCTTT
TRBJ1-2,TRBD1,.,TRBV29-1,CSVVLGQGNYGYTF,TGCAGCGTTGTTCTGGGACAGGGAAACTATGGCTACACCTTC
TRBJ1-2,TRBD1,once,TRBV27,CASRSYLRDRGNYGYTF,TGTGCCAGCAGATCTTACCTCCGGGACAGGGGTAACTATGGCTACACCTTC
TRBJ2-3,.,once,TRBV4-1,CASSQGQGGGITDTQYF,TGCGCCAGCAGCCAAGGGCAGGGCGGGGGCATCACAGATACGCAGTATTTT
TRBJ2-1,TRBD2,.,TRBV3-1/TRBV3-2,CASSQETSGRGDNEQFF,TGTGCCAGCAGCCAAGAAACTAGCGGGAGGGGGGACAATGAGCAGTTCTTC
TRBJ2-7,TRBD2,.,TRBV11-3,CASSPYRGGREQYF,TGTGCCAGCAGCCCTTATAGGGGAGGGCGGGAGCAGTACTTC
TRBJ1-4,.,.,TRBV7-2,CASSPGHSVEKLFF,TGTGCCAGCAGCCCGGGCCATTCGGTCGAAAAACTGTTTTTT
TRBJ2-1,.,.,TRBV28,CASSLWQGSYNEQFF,TGTGCCAGCAGTTTATGGCAGGGGTCCTACAATGAGCAGTTCTTC
TRBJ1-5,.,.,TRBV19,CASSIGTEGQPQHF,TGTGCCAGTAGTATAGGGACAGAAGGTCAGCCCCAGCATTTT
TRBJ1-5,.,.,TRBV2,CASSAQGLSNQPQHF,TGTGCCAGCAGTGCACAGGGCCTTAGCAATCAGCCCCAGCATTTT
TRBJ2-3,.,.,TRBV27,CASSFQGLGPFKDTQYF,TGTGCCAGCAGTTTCCAGGGGCTAGGCCCATTTAAAGATACGCAGTATTTT
TRBJ1-5,.,once,TRBV28,CASSLWWVGQPQHF,TGTGCCAGCAGTTTATGGTGGGTGGGTCAGCCCCAGCATTTT
TRBJ1-2,.,.,TRBV3-1/TRBV3-2,CASSQGGGSYPFYGYTF,TGTGCCAGCAGCCAGGGGGGGGGCAGCTACCCATTCTATGGCTACACCTTC
TRBJ2-1,TRBD2,.,TRBV10-3,CAIARGAGGLYNEQFF,TGTGCCATCGCTAGAGGGGCGGGGGGGCTTTACAATGAGCAGTTCTTC
TRBJ1-2,.,.,TRBV2,CASRGAVRNYGYTF,TGTGCCAGCCGGGGGGCAGTCCGGAACTATGGCTACACCTTC
TRBJ1-1,TRBD1,.,TRBV5-5,CASSSELQGVRGAFF,TGTGCCAGCAGCTCCGAATTACAGGGGGTCAGGGGAGCTTTCTTT
TRBJ2-7,TRBD1,.,TRBV7-3,CASSFSGGNSEQYF,TGTGCCAGCAGCTTCTCAGGGGGTAACAGCGAGCAGTACTTC
TRBJ2-3,.,once,TRBV7-9,CASSQEGLTDTQYF,TGTGCCAGCAGCCAAGAGGGTCTTACAGATACGCAGTATTTT
TRBJ1-4,.,.,TRBV2,CASIRTRDEKLFF,TGTGCCAGCATAAGGACAAGGGATGAAAAACTGTTTTTT
TRBJ1-1,.,.,TRBV24-1,CATSLGFEAFF,TGTGCCACCAGTTTGGGATTTGAAGCTTTCTTT
TRBJ2-5,TRBD2,.,TRBV13,CASSLWASGGLYQETQYF,TGTGCCAGCAGCTTATGGGCTAGCGGGGGGCTGTACCAAGAGACCCAGTACTTC
TRBJ1-2,.,.,TRBV29-1,CSASLAPGHHYGYTF,TGCAGCGCGTCACTTGCCCCGGGACACCACTATGGCTACACCTTC